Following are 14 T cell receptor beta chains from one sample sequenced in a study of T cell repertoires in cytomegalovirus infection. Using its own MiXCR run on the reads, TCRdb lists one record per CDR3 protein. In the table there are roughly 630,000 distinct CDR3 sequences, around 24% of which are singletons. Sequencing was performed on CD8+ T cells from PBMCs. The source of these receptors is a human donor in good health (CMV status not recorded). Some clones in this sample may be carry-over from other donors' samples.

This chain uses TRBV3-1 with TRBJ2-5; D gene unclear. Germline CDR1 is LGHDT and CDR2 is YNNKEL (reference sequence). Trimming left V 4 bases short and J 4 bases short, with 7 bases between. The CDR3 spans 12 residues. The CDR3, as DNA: TGTGCCAGCAGCCCTGCCTTAGAGACCCAGTACTTC. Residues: CASSPALETQYF.

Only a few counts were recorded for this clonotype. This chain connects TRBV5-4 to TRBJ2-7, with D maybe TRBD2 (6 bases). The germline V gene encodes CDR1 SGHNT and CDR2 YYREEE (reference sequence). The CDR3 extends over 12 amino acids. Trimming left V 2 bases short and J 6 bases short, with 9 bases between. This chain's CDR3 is CASSFGGSEQYV. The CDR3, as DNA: TGTGCCAGCAGCTTCGGGGGATCCGAGCAGTACGTC.

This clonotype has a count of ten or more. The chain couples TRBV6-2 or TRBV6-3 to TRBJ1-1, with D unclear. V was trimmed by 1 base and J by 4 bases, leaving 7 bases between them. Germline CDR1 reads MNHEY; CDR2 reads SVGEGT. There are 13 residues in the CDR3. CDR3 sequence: CASSYFGTTEAFF. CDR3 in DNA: TGTGCCAGCAGTTACTTCGGAACCACTGAAGCTTTCTTT.

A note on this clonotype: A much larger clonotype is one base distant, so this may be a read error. The CDR3 DNA follows: TGTGCCAGCAGCTTAGCGCATGTAGGAGGGGTCTATGGCTACACCTTC. Protein sequence: CASSLAHVGGVYGYTF. V is TRBV7-4 and J is TRBJ1-2, with TRBD1 as a possible D gene (5 bases). The CDR3 has 16 amino acids. Trimming cost V 0 bases and J 4 bases, with 15 bases left between them. The germline CDR1 and CDR2 sequences are SGHVT and SQSDAQ.

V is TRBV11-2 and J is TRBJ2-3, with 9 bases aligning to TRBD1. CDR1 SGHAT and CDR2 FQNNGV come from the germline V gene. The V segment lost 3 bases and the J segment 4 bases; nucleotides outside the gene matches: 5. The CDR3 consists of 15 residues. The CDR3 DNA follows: TGTGCCAGCAGCTTTGGGACAGGGTACCCAGATACGCAGTATTTT. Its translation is CASSFGTGYPDTQYF. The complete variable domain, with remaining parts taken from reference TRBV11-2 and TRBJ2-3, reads EAGVAQSPRYKIIEKRQSVAFWCNPISGHATLYWYQQILGQGPKLLIQFQNNGVVDDSQLPKDRFSAERLKGVDSTLKIQPAKLEDSAVYLCASSFGTGYPDTQYFGPGTRLTVL.

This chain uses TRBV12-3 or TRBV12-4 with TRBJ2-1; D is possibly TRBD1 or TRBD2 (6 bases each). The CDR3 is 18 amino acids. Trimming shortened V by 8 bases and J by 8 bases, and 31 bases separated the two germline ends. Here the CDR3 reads CASLWGVRGRPVFDEQFF. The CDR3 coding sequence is TGTGCCAGCCTCTGGGGGGTTCGGGGGCGACCCGTATTCGATGAGCAGTTCTTC.

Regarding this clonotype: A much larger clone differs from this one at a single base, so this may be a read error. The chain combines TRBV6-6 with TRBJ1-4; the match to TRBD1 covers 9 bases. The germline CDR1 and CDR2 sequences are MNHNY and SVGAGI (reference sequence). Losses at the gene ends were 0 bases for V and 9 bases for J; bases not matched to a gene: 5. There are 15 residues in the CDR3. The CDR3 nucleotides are TGTGCCAGCAGTTACTCCGGGACAGGGCGGAAAAAACTGTTTTTT. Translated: CASSYSGTGRKKLFF.

CDR3 protein: CAAADLYQETQYF. As DNA, the CDR3 is TGCGCCGCAGCGGACTTGTACCAAGAGACCCAGTACTTC. The genes are TRBV4-1 and TRBJ2-5; a weak D match, TRBD2 (5 bases). Germline V gene sequence: CDR1 MGHRA, CDR2 YSYEKL. The CDR3 contains 13 residues. The ends were cut back, 11 bases at V and 0 bases at J, with 13 bases in the middle.

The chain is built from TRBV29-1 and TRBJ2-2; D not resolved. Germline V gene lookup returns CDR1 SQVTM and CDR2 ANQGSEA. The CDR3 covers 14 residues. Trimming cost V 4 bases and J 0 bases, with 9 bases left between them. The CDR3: CSVGPAPNTGELFF. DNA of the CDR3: TGCAGCGTTGGACCGGCGCCGAACACCGGGGAGCTGTTTTTT.

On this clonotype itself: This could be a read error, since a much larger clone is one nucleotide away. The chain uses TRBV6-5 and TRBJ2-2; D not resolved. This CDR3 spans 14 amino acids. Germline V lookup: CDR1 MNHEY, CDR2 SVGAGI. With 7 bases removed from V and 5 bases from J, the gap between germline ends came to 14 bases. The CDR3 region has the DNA TGTGCCAGCAAATTCGGCGTCCTTACCGGGGAGCTGTTTTTT. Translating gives CASKFGVLTGELFF.

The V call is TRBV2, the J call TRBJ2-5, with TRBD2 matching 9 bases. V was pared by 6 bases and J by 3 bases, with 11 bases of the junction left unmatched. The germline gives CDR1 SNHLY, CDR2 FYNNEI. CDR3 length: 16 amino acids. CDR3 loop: CASSDTPGLAEETQYF. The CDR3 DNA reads TGTGCCAGCAGCGATACGCCGGGACTAGCTGAAGAGACCCAGTACTTC.

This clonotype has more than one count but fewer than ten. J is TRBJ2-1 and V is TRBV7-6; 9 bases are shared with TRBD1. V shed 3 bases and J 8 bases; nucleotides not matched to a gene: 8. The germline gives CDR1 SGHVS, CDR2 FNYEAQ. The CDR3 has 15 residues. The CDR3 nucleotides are TGTGCCAGCAGCTTGGGGACAGGGTTGGGGGATGAGCAGTTCTTC. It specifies CASSLGTGLGDEQFF.

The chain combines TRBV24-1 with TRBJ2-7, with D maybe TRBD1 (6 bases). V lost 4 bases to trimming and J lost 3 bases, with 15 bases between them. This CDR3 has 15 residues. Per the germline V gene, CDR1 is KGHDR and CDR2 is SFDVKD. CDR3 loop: CATSDSTGVDYEQYF. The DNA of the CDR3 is TGTGCCACCAGTGACTCGACAGGTGTGGACTACGAGCAGTACTTC.

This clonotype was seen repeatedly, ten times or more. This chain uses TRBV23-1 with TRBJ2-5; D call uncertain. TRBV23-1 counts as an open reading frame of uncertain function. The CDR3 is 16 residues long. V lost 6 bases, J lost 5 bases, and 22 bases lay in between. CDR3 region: CASRVNLTPRWETQYF. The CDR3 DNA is TGCGCCAGCAGAGTCAATCTGACACCGAGGTGGGAGACCCAGTACTTC.